What follows are 22 T cell receptor beta chains derived from one specimen sequenced in a study of shared clonotypes between healthy human individuals. This table comes from immunoSEQ multiplex PCR, and its TCRdb copy is limited to in-frame clones, with some not included. Among about 1.5 million clones listed, 95% to 99% were seen once. The material sequenced was naive CD4+ T cells sorted from blood. Subset: CD45RA+ positively selected. The receptors originated from a man between 25 and 39 years old in good health.

V usage is TRBV6-1 and J usage is TRBJ2-7, with a weak D call TRBD1 (5 bases). Trimming took 8 bases from V and 1 from J, leaving 12 bases between them. Germline-derived CDR1 and CDR2 are MNHNS and SASEGT. The CDR3 consists of 13 residues. As DNA, the CDR3 is TGTGCCAGCCGAGGACATAGTTCCTACGAGCAGTACTTC. Translation: CASRGHSSYEQYF.

The V gene is TRBV5-4, the J gene TRBJ1-1, with 9 nucleotides matching TRBD1. This CDR3 contains 15 residues. Germline loops: CDR1 SGHNT, CDR2 YYREEE (reference sequence). V trimming: 6 bases; J trimming: 2 bases; junction bases outside the gene matches: 8. The CDR3 protein is CASTSAGQGNTEAFF. The CDR3 DNA follows: TGTGCCAGCACCTCCGCGGGACAGGGTAACACTGAAGCTTTCTTT.

V is TRBV7-2 and J is TRBJ2-7; TRBD2 might be the D (6 bases). V was trimmed by 1 base and J by 4 bases, leaving 8 bases between them. Germline V CDR1 and CDR2: SGHTA, FQGNSA. There are 13 residues in the CDR3. The CDR3 sequence: CASSLGRGYEQYF. In nucleotides, the CDR3 is TGTGCCAGCAGCTTAGGTCGGGGGTACGAGCAGTACTTC. The full variable domain, rest sourced from reference TRBV7-2 and TRBJ2-7, is GAGVSQSPSNKVTEKGKDVELRCDPISGHTALYWYRQSLGQGLEFLIYFQGNSAPDKSGLPSDRFSAERTGGSVSTLTIQRTQQEDSAVYLCASSLGRGYEQYFGPGTRLTVT.

The chain has TRBV7-9 and TRBJ2-7; 10 bases match TRBD2. J lost 3 bases, V lost 5 bases, and 13 bases had no gene match. Germline V CDR1 and CDR2: SEHNR, FQNEAQ (reference sequence). The CDR3 consists of 17 residues. As DNA, the CDR3 is TGTGCCAGCAGCCGAGGGGGCCTAGCGGGAGTCTACTACGAGCAGTACTTC. Translating it yields CASSRGGLAGVYYEQYF.

The chain links TRBV5-4 to TRBJ2-5, with TRBD2 as a possible D gene (6 bases). The CDR3 extends over 14 amino acids. Germline CDR1 SGHNT, CDR2 YYREEE (reference sequence). V lost 3 bases, J lost 5 bases, and 14 bases lay in between. The CDR3 region has the DNA TGTGCCAGCAGCTCGAAACAGGAGGGGGAGACCCAGTACTTC. Translated, it gives CASSSKQEGETQYF.

The rearrangement links TRBV6-1 to TRBJ2-3; D is perhaps TRBD1 (6 bases). Germline-derived CDR1 and CDR2 are MNHNS and SASEGT. The CDR3 sequence is 14 residues long. V lost 4 bases, J lost 5 bases, and 13 bases lay in between. CDR3: CASSGSTGLDTQYF. The CDR3 coding sequence is TGTGCCAGCAGTGGATCCACAGGGTTAGATACGCAGTATTTT.

J is TRBJ2-7 and V is TRBV6-5; 7 positions agree with TRBD1. The V gene's germline CDR1 is MNHEY and CDR2 SVGAGI. V trimming: 2 bases; J trimming: 4 bases; junction bases outside the gene matches: 2. This CDR3 is built from 13 residues. The CDR3 DNA reads TGTGCCAGCAGTTACCTGGACAGGTACGAGCAGTACTTC. It codes for CASSYLDRYEQYF.

The V and J genes are TRBV11-2 and TRBJ1-2; the match to TRBD1 covers 7 bases. The CDR3 is made up of 14 amino acids. CDR1 is SGHAT and CDR2 is FQNNGV in the germline V gene. V was clipped by 1 base and J by 7 bases; unmatched bases: 6. Here the CDR3 reads CASSLGQGVAGYTF. The CDR3 coding sequence is TGTGCCAGCAGCTTAGGACAGGGAGTAGCTGGCTACACCTTC.

This chain links TRBV28 with TRBJ1-2; D remains ambiguous. V was clipped by 7 bases and J by 4 bases, with 22 bases between them. The CDR3 consists of 16 residues. The germline CDR1 and CDR2 sequences are MDHEN and SYDVKM. CDR3 sequence reads: CASIPNPPGRTYGYTF. The CDR3 region has the DNA TGTGCCAGCATCCCCAACCCCCCAGGTCGGACCTATGGCTACACCTTC.

This chain joins TRBV2 and TRBJ2-7, with TRBD2 identical over 7 bases. There are 14 residues in the CDR3. The germline gives CDR1 SNHLY, CDR2 FYNNEI. Losses at the gene ends were 8 bases for V and 0 bases for J; bases not matched to a gene: 7. CDR3 sequence reads: CASVREEGSYEQYF. As DNA, the CDR3 is TGTGCCAGCGTACGGGAGGAGGGCTCCTACGAGCAGTACTTC.

The chain combines TRBV7-9 with TRBJ2-1; no clear D. The germline CDR1 and CDR2 sequences are SEHNR and FQNEAQ (reference sequence). V was cut by 5 bases and J by 10 bases, with 12 bases left in between. This CDR3 contains 12 residues. The CDR3 loop reads CASSPQLYEQFF. The CDR3 DNA reads as TGTGCCAGCAGCCCTCAACTTTACGAGCAGTTCTTC. The variable domain in full, with the rest retrieved from reference TRBV7-9 and TRBJ2-1, is DTGVSQNPRHKITKRGQNVTFRCDPISEHNRLYWYRQTLGQGPEFLTYFQNEAQLEKSRLLSDRFSAERPKGSFSTLEIQRTEQGDSAMYLCASSPQLYEQFFGPGTRLTVL.

As to this clone: The sample holds other DNA sequences that translate to the same CDR3. The gene calls are TRBV7-9 and TRBJ2-7, with D unclear. Germline V lookup: CDR1 SEHNR, CDR2 FQNEAQ (reference sequence). The CDR3 totals 11 residues. The V end was cut by 1 base, the J end by 5 bases, with 3 bases between. CDR3 DNA: TGTGCCAGCAGCTTAGATCACGAGCAGTACTTC. It specifies CASSLDHEQYF. Full variable domain (rest looked up from reference TRBV7-9 and TRBJ2-7): DTGVSQNPRHKITKRGQNVTFRCDPISEHNRLYWYRQTLGQGPEFLTYFQNEAQLEKSRLLSDRFSAERPKGSFSTLEIQRTEQGDSAMYLCASSLDHEQYFGPGTRLTVT.

J is TRBJ2-7 and V is TRBV6-5; TRBD2 is a possible D gene (7 bases). CDR1 is MNHEY and CDR2 is SVGAGI in the germline V gene. The V and J ends lost 0 bases and 6 bases respectively, with 12 bases between them. This CDR3 comprises 14 residues. DNA for the CDR3: TGTGCCAGCAGTTACTCGGGGGGGCGCGGCGAGCAGTACTTC. As protein: CASSYSGGRGEQYF.

The chain uses TRBV7-6 and TRBJ2-7; 11 bases line up with TRBD2. V lost 0 bases to trimming and J lost 5 bases; unmatched junction nucleotides: 9. Germline CDR1 SGHVS, CDR2 FNYEAQ. The CDR3 has 17 residues. Here the CDR3 DNA reads TGTGCCAGCAGCTTAGCGCTCAGGATAGCGGGAGGGAACGAGCAGTACTTC. Its protein product is CASSLALRIAGGNEQYF.

This chain joins TRBV10-3 and TRBJ2-6; possibly TRBD1 for D (6 bases). Germline V lookup: CDR1 ENHRY, CDR2 SYGVKD. The CDR3 extends over 16 amino acids. Trimming removed 6 bases from V and 0 bases from J, with 12 bases in between. DNA of the CDR3: TGTGCCATCAGGGCAGGGGAAAACTCTGGGGCCAACGTCCTGACTTTC. Residues: CAIRAGENSGANVLTF.

About this clone itself: The sample holds other DNA sequences that translate to the same CDR3. The genes are TRBV29-1 and TRBJ2-3; possibly TRBD2 for D (5 bases). CDR1 SQVTM and CDR2 ANQGSEA come from the germline V gene. Trimming removed 4 bases from V and 4 bases from J, with 9 bases in between. The CDR3 loop spans 12 amino acids. Written as DNA, the CDR3 is TGCAGCGTTGGGGCCGGGGCAGATACGCAGTATTTT. It is translated as CSVGAGADTQYF.

This clone was seen a single time. CDR3 protein: CASSLGDRGFQPQHF. The CDR3 region has the DNA TGTGCCAGCAGCCTGGGGGACAGGGGATTTCAGCCCCAGCATTTT. The chain couples TRBV5-6 to TRBJ1-5, with 10 bases aligning to TRBD1. Germline V gene lookup returns CDR1 SGHDT and CDR2 YYEEEE. The trim removed 4 bases at V and 6 bases at J, leaving 7 bases unmatched. CDR3 length equals 15 residues. The complete variable domain, with remaining parts taken from reference TRBV5-6 and TRBJ1-5, reads DAGVTQSPTHLIKTRGQQVTLRCSPKSGHDTVSWYQQALGQGPQFIFQYYEEEERQRGNFPDRFSGHQFPNYSSELNVNALLLGDSALYLCASSLGDRGFQPQHFGDGTRLSIL.

The chain couples TRBV11-2 to TRBJ2-2; 10 bases agree with TRBD1. V gave up 7 bases and J gave up 5 bases; unmatched junction bases: 7. Germline CDR1 and CDR2: SGHAT and FQNNGV. CDR3 length: 15 amino acids. The DNA for the CDR3 is TGTGCCAGCAACTACAGACAGGGGGCAACCGGGGAGCTGTTTTTT. Its translation is CASNYRQGATGELFF.

The chain has TRBV27 and TRBJ2-5; 11 nucleotides agree with TRBD2. After removal of 9 bases from V and 3 bases from J, the junction contained 6 bases not matched to a gene. The CDR3 loop spans 14 amino acids. Germline V gene data show CDR1 as MNHEY and CDR2 as SMNVEV (reference sequence). The CDR3 loop is CASSSLAGEETQYF. The CDR3, as DNA: TGTGCCAGTTCGTCACTAGCGGGAGAAGAGACCCAGTACTTC.

CDR3 residues: CASSPPNGRNEKLFF. In nucleotides, the CDR3 is TGTGCCAGCTCACCACCGAACGGCCGTAATGAAAAACTGTTTTTT. The chain is built from TRBV18 and TRBJ1-4; D not resolved. This CDR3 comprises 15 residues. V was pared by 0 bases and J by 4 bases, with 9 bases between. In germline, CDR1 is KGHSH, CDR2 LQKENI.

Turning to this clone: The identical CDR3 is also encoded by other nucleotide sequences in the sample. The chain is built from TRBV6-5 and TRBJ2-7, with 7 bases that match TRBD2. J was trimmed by 4 bases and V by 4 bases; bases with no gene match: 1. Germline assignment: CDR1 MNHEY and CDR2 SVGAGI. The CDR3 consists of 12 residues. CDR3 coding DNA: TGTGCCAGCAGTTCGGGGGGTTACGAGCAGTACTTC. The encoded protein is CASSSGGYEQYF.

The chain uses TRBV19 and TRBJ2-3, with D perhaps matching TRBD1 (5 bases). This CDR3 contains 15 residues. The V gene's germline CDR1 is LNHDA and CDR2 SQIVND (reference sequence). V shed 5 bases and J shed 0 bases, with 12 bases lying between them. CDR3 region: CASSRLPGSTDTQYF. The CDR3 nucleotides read TGTGCCAGTAGTCGTTTACCAGGGAGCACAGATACGCAGTATTTT.